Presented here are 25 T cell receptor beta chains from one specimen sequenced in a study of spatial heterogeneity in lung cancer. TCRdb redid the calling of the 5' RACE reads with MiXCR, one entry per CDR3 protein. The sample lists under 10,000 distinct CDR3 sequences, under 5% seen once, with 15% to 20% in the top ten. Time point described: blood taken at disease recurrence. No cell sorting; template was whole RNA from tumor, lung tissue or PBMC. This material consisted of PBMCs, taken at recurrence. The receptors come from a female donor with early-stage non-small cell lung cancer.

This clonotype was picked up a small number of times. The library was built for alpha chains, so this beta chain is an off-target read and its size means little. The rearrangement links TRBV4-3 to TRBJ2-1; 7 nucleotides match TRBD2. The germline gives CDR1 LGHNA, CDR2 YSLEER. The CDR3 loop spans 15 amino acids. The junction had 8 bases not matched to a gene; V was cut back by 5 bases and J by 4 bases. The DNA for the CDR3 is TGCGCCAGCAGCTTTGGGACGGGGGGATACAATGAGCAGTTCTTC. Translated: CASSFGTGGYNEQFF.

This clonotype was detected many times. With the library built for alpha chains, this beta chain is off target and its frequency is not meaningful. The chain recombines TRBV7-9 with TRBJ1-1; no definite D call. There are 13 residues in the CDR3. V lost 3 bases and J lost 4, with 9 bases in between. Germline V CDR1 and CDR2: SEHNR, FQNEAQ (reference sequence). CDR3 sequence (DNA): TGTGCCAGCAGCTTTGGAACGGGCACTGAAGCTTTCTTT. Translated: CASSFGTGTEAFF.

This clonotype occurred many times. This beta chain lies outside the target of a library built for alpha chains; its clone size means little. The CDR3 coding sequence is TGTGCCAGCAGTTACTCGAACGGGGCGAAGACCCAGTACTTC. This sequence encodes CASSYSNGAKTQYF. The rearrangement links TRBV6-5 to TRBJ2-5; D might be TRBD1 or TRBD2, each matching 5 bases. The V end was cut by 0 bases, the J end by 6 bases, with 11 bases between. The CDR3 totals 14 residues. Per the germline V gene, CDR1 is MNHEY and CDR2 is SVGAGI.

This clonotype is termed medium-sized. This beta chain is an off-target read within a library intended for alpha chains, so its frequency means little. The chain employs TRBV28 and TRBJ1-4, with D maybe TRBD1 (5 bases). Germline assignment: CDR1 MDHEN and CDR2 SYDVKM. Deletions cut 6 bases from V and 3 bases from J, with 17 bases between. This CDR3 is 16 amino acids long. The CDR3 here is CASRMAGTASNEKLFF. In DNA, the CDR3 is TGTGCCAGCAGAATGGCGGGGACGGCGTCTAATGAAAAACTGTTTTTT.

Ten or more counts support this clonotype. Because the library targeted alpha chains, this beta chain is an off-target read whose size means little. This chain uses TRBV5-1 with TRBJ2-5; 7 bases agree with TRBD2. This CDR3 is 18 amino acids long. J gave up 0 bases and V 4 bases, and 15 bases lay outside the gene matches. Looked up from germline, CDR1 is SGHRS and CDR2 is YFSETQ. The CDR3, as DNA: TGCGCCAGCAGCGAGGGACCTGAGGCTAGCGGAAACCAAGAGACCCAGTACTTC. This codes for CASSEGPEASGNQETQYF. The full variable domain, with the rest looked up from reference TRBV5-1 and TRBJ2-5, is KAGVTQTPRYLIKTRGQQVTLSCSPISGHRSVSWYQQTPGQGLQFLFEYFSETQRNKGNFPGRFSGRQFSNSRSEMNVSTLELGDSALYLCASSEGPEASGNQETQYFGPGTRLLVL.

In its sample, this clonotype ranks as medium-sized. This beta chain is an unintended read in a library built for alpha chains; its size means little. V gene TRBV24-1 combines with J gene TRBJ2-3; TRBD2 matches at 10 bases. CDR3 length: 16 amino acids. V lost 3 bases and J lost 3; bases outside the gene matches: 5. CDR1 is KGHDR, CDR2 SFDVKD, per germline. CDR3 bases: TGTGCCACCAGTGATGGAGCGGGGGGGATAACAGATACGCAGTATTTT. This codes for CATSDGAGGITDTQYF.

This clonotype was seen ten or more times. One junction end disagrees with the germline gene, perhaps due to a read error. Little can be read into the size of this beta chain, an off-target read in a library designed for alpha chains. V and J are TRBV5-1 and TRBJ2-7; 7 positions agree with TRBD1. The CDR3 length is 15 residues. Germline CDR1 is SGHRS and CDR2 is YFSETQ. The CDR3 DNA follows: TGCGCCAGCAGCATAGACAGGGTGACCTCCGACGAGCAGTACTTC. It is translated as CASSIDRVTSDEQYF.

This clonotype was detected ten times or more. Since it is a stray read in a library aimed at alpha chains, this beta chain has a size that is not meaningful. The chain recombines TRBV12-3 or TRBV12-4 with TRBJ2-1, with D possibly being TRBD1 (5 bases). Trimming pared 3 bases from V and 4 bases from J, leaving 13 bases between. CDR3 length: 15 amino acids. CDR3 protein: CASSFSGAGYNEQFF. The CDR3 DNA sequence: TGTGCCAGCAGTTTCTCTGGGGCAGGGTACAATGAGCAGTTCTTC.

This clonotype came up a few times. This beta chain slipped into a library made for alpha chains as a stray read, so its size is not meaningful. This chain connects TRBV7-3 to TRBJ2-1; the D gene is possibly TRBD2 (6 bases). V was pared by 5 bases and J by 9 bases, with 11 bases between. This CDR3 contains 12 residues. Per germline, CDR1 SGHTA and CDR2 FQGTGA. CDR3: CASSRNGGEQFF. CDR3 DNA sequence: TGTGCCAGCAGCCGGAACGGGGGTGAGCAGTTCTTC.

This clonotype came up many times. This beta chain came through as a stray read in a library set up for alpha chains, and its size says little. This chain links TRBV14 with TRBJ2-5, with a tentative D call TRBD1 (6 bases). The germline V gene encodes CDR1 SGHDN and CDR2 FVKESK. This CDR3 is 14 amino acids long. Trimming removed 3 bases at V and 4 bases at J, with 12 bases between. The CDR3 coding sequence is TGTGCCAGCAGCCATTGGACAGACCCAGAGACCCAGTACTTC. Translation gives CASSHWTDPETQYF.

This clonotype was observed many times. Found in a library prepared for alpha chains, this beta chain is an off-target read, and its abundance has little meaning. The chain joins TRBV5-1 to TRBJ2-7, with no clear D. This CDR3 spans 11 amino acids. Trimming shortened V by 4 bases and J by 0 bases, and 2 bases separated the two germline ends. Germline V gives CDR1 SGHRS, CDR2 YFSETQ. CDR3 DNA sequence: TGCGCCAGCAGCGACTCCTACGAGCAGTACTTC. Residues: CASSDSYEQYF. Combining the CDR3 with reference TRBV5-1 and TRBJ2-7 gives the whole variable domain KAGVTQTPRYLIKTRGQQVTLSCSPISGHRSVSWYQQTPGQGLQFLFEYFSETQRNKGNFPGRFSGRQFSNSRSEMNVSTLELGDSALYLCASSDSYEQYFGPGTRLTVT.

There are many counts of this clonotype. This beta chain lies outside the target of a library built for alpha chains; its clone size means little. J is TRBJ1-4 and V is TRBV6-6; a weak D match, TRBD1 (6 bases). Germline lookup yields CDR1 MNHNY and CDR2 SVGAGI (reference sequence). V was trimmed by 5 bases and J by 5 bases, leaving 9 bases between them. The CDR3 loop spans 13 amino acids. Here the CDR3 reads CASSPGQNEKLFF. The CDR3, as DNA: TGTGCCAGCAGTCCCGGACAGAATGAAAAACTGTTTTTT.

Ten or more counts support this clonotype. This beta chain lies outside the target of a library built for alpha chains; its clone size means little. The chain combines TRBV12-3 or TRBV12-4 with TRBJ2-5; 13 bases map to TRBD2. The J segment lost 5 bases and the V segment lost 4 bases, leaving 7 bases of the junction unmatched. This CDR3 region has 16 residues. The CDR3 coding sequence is TGTGCCAGCAGTTCCCCCCGACTAGCGGGGGGCGAGACCCAGTACTTC. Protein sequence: CASSSPRLAGGETQYF.

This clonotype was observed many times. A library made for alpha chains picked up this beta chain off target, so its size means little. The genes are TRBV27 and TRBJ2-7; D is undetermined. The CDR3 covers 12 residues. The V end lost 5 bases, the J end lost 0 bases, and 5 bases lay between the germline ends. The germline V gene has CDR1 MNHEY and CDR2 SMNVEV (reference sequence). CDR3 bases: TGTGCCAGCAGTCAGTCCTCCTACGAGCAGTACTTC. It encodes CASSQSSYEQYF.

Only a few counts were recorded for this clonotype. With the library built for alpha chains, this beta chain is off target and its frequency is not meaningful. CDR3 nucleotide sequence: TGTGCCAGCAGCTTAGACCCCGCAGGGAGCTACGAGCAGTACTTC. This sequence encodes CASSLDPAGSYEQYF. This chain links TRBV7-9 with TRBJ2-7; D assignment may be TRBD1 or TRBD2 (5 bases each). Germline lookup yields CDR1 SEHNR and CDR2 FQNEAQ (reference sequence). This CDR3 spans 15 amino acids. V lost 1 base and J 3 bases, leaving 13 bases between the germline ends.

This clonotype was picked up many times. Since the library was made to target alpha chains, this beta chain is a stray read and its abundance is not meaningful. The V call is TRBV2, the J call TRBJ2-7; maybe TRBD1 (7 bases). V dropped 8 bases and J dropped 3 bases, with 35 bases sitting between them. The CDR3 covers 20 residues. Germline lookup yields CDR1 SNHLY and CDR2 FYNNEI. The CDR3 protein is CASGQERGAQPSSHGYEQYF. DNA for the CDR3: TGTGCCAGCGGACAGGAGAGGGGGGCGCAACCGTCCAGTCATGGCTACGAGCAGTACTTC.

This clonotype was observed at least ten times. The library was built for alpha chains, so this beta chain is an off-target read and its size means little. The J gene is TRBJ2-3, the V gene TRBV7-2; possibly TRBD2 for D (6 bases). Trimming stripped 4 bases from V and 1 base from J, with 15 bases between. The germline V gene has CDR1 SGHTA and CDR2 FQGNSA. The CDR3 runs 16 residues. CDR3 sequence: CASSSSGSGRTDTQYF. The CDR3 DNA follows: TGTGCCAGCAGCTCCTCTGGTAGCGGTCGCACAGATACGCAGTATTTT. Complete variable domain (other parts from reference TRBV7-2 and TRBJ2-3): GAGVSQSPSNKVTEKGKDVELRCDPISGHTALYWYRQSLGQGLEFLIYFQGNSAPDKSGLPSDRFSAERTGGSVSTLTIQRTQQEDSAVYLCASSSSGSGRTDTQYFGPGTRLTVL.

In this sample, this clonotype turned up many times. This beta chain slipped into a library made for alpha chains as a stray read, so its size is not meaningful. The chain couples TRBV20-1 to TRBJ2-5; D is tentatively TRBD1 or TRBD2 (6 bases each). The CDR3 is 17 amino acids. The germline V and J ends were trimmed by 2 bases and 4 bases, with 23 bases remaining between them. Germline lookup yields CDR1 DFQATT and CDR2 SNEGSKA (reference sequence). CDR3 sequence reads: CSARYSGGLVHGETQYF. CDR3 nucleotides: TGCAGTGCTAGATATTCCGGGGGCCTCGTCCACGGAGAGACCCAGTACTTC.

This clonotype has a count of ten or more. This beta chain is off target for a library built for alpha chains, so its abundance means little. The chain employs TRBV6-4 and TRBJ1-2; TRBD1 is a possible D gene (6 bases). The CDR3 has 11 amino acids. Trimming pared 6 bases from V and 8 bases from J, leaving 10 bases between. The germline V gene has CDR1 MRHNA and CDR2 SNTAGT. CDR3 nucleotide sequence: TGTGCCAGCAGCCAGGGGCGAGGCTACACCTTC. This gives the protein CASSQGRGYTF.

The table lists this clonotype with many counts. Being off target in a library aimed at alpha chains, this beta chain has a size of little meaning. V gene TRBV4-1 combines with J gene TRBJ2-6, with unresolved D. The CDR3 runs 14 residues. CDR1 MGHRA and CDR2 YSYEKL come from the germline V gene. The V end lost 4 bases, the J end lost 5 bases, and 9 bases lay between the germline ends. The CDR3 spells CASSLIGWANVLTF. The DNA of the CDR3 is TGCGCCAGCAGCCTCATCGGCTGGGCCAACGTCCTGACTTTC.

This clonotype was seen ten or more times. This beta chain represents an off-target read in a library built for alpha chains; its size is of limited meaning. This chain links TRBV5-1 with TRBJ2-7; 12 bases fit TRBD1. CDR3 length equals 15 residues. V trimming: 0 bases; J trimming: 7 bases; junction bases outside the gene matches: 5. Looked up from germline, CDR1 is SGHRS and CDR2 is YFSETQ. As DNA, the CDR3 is TGCGCCAGCAGCTTGGAAGGGACAGGGGGCGGTGAGCAGTACTTC. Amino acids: CASSLEGTGGGEQYF.

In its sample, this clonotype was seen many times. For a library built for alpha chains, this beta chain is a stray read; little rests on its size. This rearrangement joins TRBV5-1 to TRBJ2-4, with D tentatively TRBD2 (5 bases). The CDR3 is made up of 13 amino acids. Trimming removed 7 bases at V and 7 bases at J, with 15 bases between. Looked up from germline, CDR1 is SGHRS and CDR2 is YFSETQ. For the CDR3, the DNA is TGCGCCAGCCGCCGGGATAAGGCTAACATTCAGTACTTC. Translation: CASRRDKANIQYF. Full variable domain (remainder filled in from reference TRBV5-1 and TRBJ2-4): KAGVTQTPRYLIKTRGQQVTLSCSPISGHRSVSWYQQTPGQGLQFLFEYFSETQRNKGNFPGRFSGRQFSNSRSEMNVSTLELGDSALYLCASRRDKANIQYFGAGTRLSVL.

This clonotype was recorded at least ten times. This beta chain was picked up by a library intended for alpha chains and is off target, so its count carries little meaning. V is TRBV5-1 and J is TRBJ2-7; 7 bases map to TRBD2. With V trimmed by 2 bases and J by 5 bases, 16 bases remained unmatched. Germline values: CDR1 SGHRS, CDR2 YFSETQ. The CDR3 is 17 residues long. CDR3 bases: TGCGCCAGCAGCTTCAACCGCGGGAGATGGAGGATCGACGAGCAGTACTTC. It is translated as CASSFNRGRWRIDEQYF.

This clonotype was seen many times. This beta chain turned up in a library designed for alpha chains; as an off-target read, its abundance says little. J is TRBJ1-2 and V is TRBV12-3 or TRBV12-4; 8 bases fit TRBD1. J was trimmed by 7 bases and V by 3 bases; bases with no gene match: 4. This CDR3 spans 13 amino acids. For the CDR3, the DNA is TGTGCCAGCAGTTTCGGACAGGGAATTGGCTACACCTTC. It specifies CASSFGQGIGYTF.

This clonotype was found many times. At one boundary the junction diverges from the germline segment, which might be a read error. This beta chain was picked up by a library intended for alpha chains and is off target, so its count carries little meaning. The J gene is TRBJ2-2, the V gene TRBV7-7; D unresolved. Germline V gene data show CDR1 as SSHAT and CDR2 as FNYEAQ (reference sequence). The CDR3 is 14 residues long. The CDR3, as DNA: TGTGCTAGCAGCTTAAGTGGAAACACCGGGGAGCTGTTTTTT. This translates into CASSLSGNTGELFF.